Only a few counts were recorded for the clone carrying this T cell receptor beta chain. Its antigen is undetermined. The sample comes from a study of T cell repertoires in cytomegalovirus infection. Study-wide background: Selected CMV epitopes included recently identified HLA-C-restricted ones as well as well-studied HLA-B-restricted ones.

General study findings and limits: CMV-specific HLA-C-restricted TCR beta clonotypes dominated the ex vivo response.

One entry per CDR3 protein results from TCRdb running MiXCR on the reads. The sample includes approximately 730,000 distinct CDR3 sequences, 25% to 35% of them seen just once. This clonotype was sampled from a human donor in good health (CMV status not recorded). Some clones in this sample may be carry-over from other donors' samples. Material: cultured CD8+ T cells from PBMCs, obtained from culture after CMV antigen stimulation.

Here the CDR3 reads CASSQDGTGDTDTQYF. DNA of the CDR3: TGTGCCAGCAGCCAAGATGGGACAGGGGACACAGATACGCAGTATTTT. The chain recombines TRBV4-2 with TRBJ2-3; TRBD1 agrees at 10 bases. CDR1 and CDR2 from the germline V gene are LGHNA and YNFKEQ. The V and J ends lost 0 bases and 2 bases, in that order; junction bases with no gene match: 2. The CDR3 totals 16 residues.